This T cell receptor (beta chain) was retrieved from a study of T cells in Graves' hyperthyroidism and ophthalmopathy. Per germline, CDR1 LNHDA and CDR2 SQIVND (reference sequence). Trimming took 3 bases from V and 4 from J, leaving 13 bases between them. CDR3 length equals 14 residues. Amplification targeted TCR beta CDR3 regions from RNA transcripts. TCR CDR3 regions were first amplified by RT-PCR with HTBI primers. TCRdb used MiXCR to reprocess the multiplex PCR reads, holding one entry per CDR3 protein. The data show around 380,000 distinct CDR3 sequences, approximately 12% seen once. This clonotype occurred a few times.

Sequencing was performed on blood. The sequence came from a man aged 25 to 45 with Graves' hyperthyroidism that later progressed to Graves' ophthalmopathy. The chain carries TRBV19 and TRBJ2-7; no clear D gene. As DNA, the CDR3 is TGTGCCAGTAGTATCAGGACGGGCATTTACGAGCAGTACTTC. Its translation: CASSIRTGIYEQYF.